A selection of T cell receptor beta chains follows, all from one sample in a study of T cells in Graves' hyperthyroidism and ophthalmopathy. TCRdb passed the multiplex PCR reads through MiXCR, listing each CDR3 protein once. This sample has some 460,000 distinct CDR3 sequences, with about 15% found just once. The sample taken for sequencing was blood. The origin of the receptors is a woman between 18 and 30 years old with Graves' hyperthyroidism. CDR3s include the opening cysteine and the closing phenylalanine or tryptophan. The D gene is left open where the match is weak. Rows may omit the clone size; those that give it use once, few, many or a size class.

TRBV11-2	TRBJ2-7	many	-	16	CASSPIRGPFYTEQYF	TGTGCCAGCAGCCCTATCCGGGGCCCCTTCTATACGGAGCAGTACTTC
TRBV2	TRBJ2-5	-	TRBD2	15	CASKRAGDYQETQYF	TGTGCCAGCAAAAGAGCGGGGGACTACCAAGAGACCCAGTACTTC
TRBV7-2	TRBJ2-7	many	TRBD2	14	CASSLVSGSTEQYF	TGTGCCAGCAGCTTAGTTAGCGGGAGTACCGAGCAGTACTTC
TRBV3-1	TRBJ2-5	few	TRBD2	15	CASSQGSGGPETQYF	TGTGCCAGCAGCCAAGGTAGCGGGGGGCCGGAGACCCAGTACTTC
TRBV11-2	TRBJ1-3	-	TRBD1	15	CASSFPGDRGDTIYF	TGTGCCAGCAGCTTCCCGGGGGACAGGGGGGACACCATATATTTT
TRBV24-1	TRBJ2-7	-	-	12	CAISTPIGEQYF	TGTGCCATCTCGACCCCCATCGGCGAGCAGTACTTC
TRBV2	TRBJ2-5	many	-	13	CASKVQDQETQYF	TGTGCCAGCAAAGTCCAAGACCAAGAGACCCAGTACTTC
TRBV6-1	TRBJ2-1	few	TRBD2	16	CASSEWTSGRRNEQFF	TGTGCCAGCAGTGAATGGACTAGCGGGAGGAGGAATGAGCAGTTCTTC
TRBV4-2	TRBJ2-4	-	-	16	CASSQDYTVAVNIQYF	TGTGCCAGCAGCCAAGATTACACGGTCGCTGTGAACATTCAGTACTTC
TRBV6-6	TRBJ2-5	many	TRBD2	13	CASSYSAGGNINF	TGTGCCAGCAGTTACTCAGCGGGAGGGAATATCAACTTC
TRBV7-2	TRBJ1-1	many	TRBD1	15	CASSLATQGGTEAFF	TGTGCCAGCAGCCTCGCCACACAGGGGGGCACTGAAGCTTTCTTT
TRBV3-1	TRBJ2-6	many	TRBD2	18	CASSQGEGSRSGANVLTF	TGTGCCAGCAGCCAAGGGGAGGGCTCAAGGTCTGGGGCCAACGTCCTGACTTTC
TRBV6-1	TRBJ2-1	many	-	15	CASQSGTVSYNEQFF	TGTGCCAGTCAATCCGGGACGGTTTCCTACAATGAGCAGTTCTTC
TRBV19	TRBJ1-2	many	-	14	CASIGMGQIYGYTF	TGTGCCAGTATAGGAATGGGGCAGATCTATGGCTACACCTTC
TRBV24-1	TRBJ1-2	-	TRBD1	13	CATSDGTDYGYTF	TGTGCCACCAGTGATGGGACAGACTATGGCTACACCTTC
TRBV12-5	TRBJ1-2	many	-	14	CASALGHGVYGYTF	TGTGCTAGTGCCCTAGGGCATGGGGTTTATGGCTACACCTTC
TRBV7-2	TRBJ2-3	many	-	14	CASSLGRAWETQYF	TGTGCCAGCAGCTTAGGGCGGGCCTGGGAAACGCAGTATTTT
TRBV24-1	TRBJ2-5	many	-	15	CATSAPGVGKETQYF	TGTGCCACCAGCGCGCCGGGGGTAGGGAAAGAGACCCAGTACTTC
TRBV11-3	TRBJ2-1	many	TRBD1	16	CASSGGGTGWNNEQFF	TGTGCCAGCAGCGGAGGCGGGACAGGGTGGAACAATGAGCAGTTCTTC
TRBV6-1	TRBJ2-7	many	TRBD1	16	CASSDYMTGQNYEQYF	TGTGCCAGCAGTGATTATATGACGGGACAGAACTACGAGCAGTACTTC
TRBV19	TRBJ1-5	-	-	15	CASSIGRDGYQPQHF	TGTGCCAGTAGTATAGGGCGGGACGGATATCAGCCCCAGCATTTT
TRBV11-2	TRBJ2-7	many	-	17	CASSLRPGGSWSYEQYF	TGTGCCAGCAGCCTACGACCCGGGGGAAGTTGGTCCTACGAGCAGTACTTC
TRBV27	TRBJ1-4	-	-	15	CASSSGSVGAEKLFF	TGTGCCAGCAGTTCCGGTTCCGTTGGGGCTGAAAAACTGTTTTTT
TRBV28	TRBJ1-5	many	-	15	CASSPAGVRDQPQHF	TGTGCCAGCAGTCCTGCAGGGGTTAGGGATCAGCCCCAGCATTTT
TRBV30	TRBJ1-5	few	-	15	CARSSSPGPNQPQHF	TGTGCCCGGAGTTCTAGTCCGGGGCCCAATCAGCCCCAGCATTTT
TRBV6-6	TRBJ2-3	-	-	11	CASSYDRTQYF	TGTGCCAGCAGTTACGACCGTACGCAGTATTTT
TRBV9	TRBJ2-5	many	TRBD2	16	CASSAHLESGEETQYF	TGTGCCAGCAGCGCCCACCTAGAAAGCGGGGAAGAGACCCAGTACTTC
TRBV27	TRBJ1-2	few	-	12	CAATAANYGYTF	TGTGCCGCTACGGCAGCTAACTATGGCTACACCTTC
TRBV20-1	TRBJ1-5	few	TRBD1	15	CGARDRDRGDQPQHF	TGCGGTGCTAGAGATCGCGACAGGGGAGATCAGCCCCAGCATTTT
TRBV7-9	TRBJ2-7	few	-	15	CASSVLRDIAYEQYF	TGTGCCAGCAGCGTACTTCGGGACATCGCCTACGAGCAGTACTTC
TRBV11-3	TRBJ1-5	-	-	18	CASSSGDSVDYSNQPQHF	TGTGCCAGCAGTTCAGGGGATAGTGTGGATTATAGCAATCAGCCCCAGCATTTT
TRBV10-3	TRBJ2-6	many	-	16	CAISEVRGSGANVLTF	TGTGCCATCAGTGAGGTACGGGGCTCTGGGGCCAACGTCCTGACTTTC
TRBV25-1	TRBJ1-5	many	-	15	CASSEGGLRNQPQHF	TGTGCCAGCAGTGAAGGGGGGCTGCGCAATCAGCCCCAGCATTTT
TRBV19	TRBJ1-3	-	-	15	CASRREHSSGNTIYF	TGTGCCAGTAGGAGGGAACACTCCTCTGGAAACACCATATATTTT
TRBV27	TRBJ2-4	few	-	14	CASSLSATTTLWYF	TGTGCCAGCAGTTTATCGGCCACGACGACTCTTTGGTACTTC
TRBV18	TRBJ2-2	few	TRBD1	16	CASSPMDRGLTGELFF	TGTGCCAGCTCACCGATGGACAGGGGGCTTACCGGGGAGCTGTTTTTT
TRBV20-1	TRBJ2-3	many	TRBD1	12	CSAKTGADTQYF	TGCAGTGCTAAGACAGGGGCAGATACGCAGTATTTT
TRBV3-1	TRBJ1-2	few	-	15	CASSQDPAGEDGYTF	TGTGCCAGCAGCCAAGATCCGGCAGGGGAAGATGGCTACACCTTC
TRBV6-2/TRBV6-3	TRBJ1-1	-	-	19	CASSYSILYSDRPYTEAFF	TGTGCCAGCAGTTACTCGATTTTATACAGCGATAGGCCTTACACTGAAGCTTTCTTT